This TCR beta chain was sequenced in a study of brain T cells in children with intractable seizures. The assay was immunoSEQ multiplex PCR, and TCRdb's table has in-frame clones only and misses some. Here the sample spans 340,000 or so clones, over 85% being singletons. Study-wide findings and caveats: Only CDR3 sequence similarity suggested viral specificity, without known HCMV serostatus.

A word on this clone: Its target is unknown.

Time point defined: blood from clinic visit 5 months post-surgery; TSC patient then seizure free. Pre-surgery treatment included at least one anti-epileptic drug. The receptor was isolated from a boy under three years old with tuberous sclerosis and intractable seizures. The sequenced sample was peripheral blood, obtained 4 to 5 months after surgery.

The CDR3 DNA sequence: TGTGCCAGCAGTTTGGGCCCTGGGGCAGATACGCAGTATTTT. It translates to CASSLGPGADTQYF. J is TRBJ2-3 and V is TRBV7-8; D not certain. Per germline, CDR1 SGHVS and CDR2 FQNEAQ. With 6 bases removed from V and 4 bases from J, the gap between germline ends came to 14 bases. CDR3 length equals 14 residues.